The T cell receptor beta chain described here comes from a study of response to subunit inactivated influenza vaccine listed by TCRdb under 2018. Describing the broader study: The study used deep quantitative T cell receptor repertoire profiling to track responses to a trivalent subunit inactivated influenza vaccine. General conclusions and limits of the study: The authors proposed that each seasonal influenza vaccination may bring in only a limited number of new T cells.

This clonotype has a handful of counts. Its cognate antigen has yet to be identified. A read error may produce the germline difference seen at one junction end. The library was built by means of RT-PCR. TCRdb names Illumina HiSeq 2500 as the instrument used. TCRdb passed the public sequencing reads through fastp at Q25 and MiXCR, retaining productive beta sequences. Records with the same CDR3 protein are collapsed into one entry carrying the most frequent genes and DNA. Present in this sample are about 570,000 distinct CDR3 sequences, over 9% of which were seen just once. Approximately 11% of the sample rests with the top ten. A further study also used this sample, focusing on T cells expressing NK-cell markers. The second study's authors report: TCR beta cDNA libraries were prepared using 5'RACE template switching, which introduced a universal primer site and unique molecular identifiers. Roughly 8 donors provided sorted CD3+CD56+NKG2C+, CD3+CD56+NKG2C- and CD3+CD56-NKG2C+ T-cell subsets, whose TCR beta-chain repertoires were profiled. Among the eight sequenced donors, seven were HCMV-seropositive and one was HCMV-seronegative. To restrict sorting to alphabetaTCR-expressing T cells, an anti-gammadeltaTCR antibody was added in several experiments. In six or seven donors, the dominant CD3+CD56+NKG2C+ clonotypes ranked among the top 10 CD8+ clonotypes, making up 1.0-7.0% of CD8+ T cells. Those dominant clonotypes were again the most abundant among CD3+CD56-NKG2C+ cells in several donors, at roughly 25-60.1%. It remained unclear whether the expanded NKG2C-expressing T cell clones were specific for HCMV antigens. Randomly selected healthy volunteers, three men and five women, were used as the eight sequenced donors. To determine HCMV serostatus, a commercial ELISA kit was used to detect HCMV-specific IgG in serum. Peripheral blood mononuclear cells were isolated from blood by Ficoll density gradient centrifugation. For about 6 donors, bulk peripheral blood T-cell repertoires were additionally sequenced from unsorted PBMC. Synthesis of cDNA was primed from the TCR beta constant segment and was followed by two consecutive PCR amplification steps. Sequencing of the libraries produced 2 x 150 bp reads on Illumina HiSeq 2000/2500, MiSeq or NextSeq. MIGEC handled demultiplexing of the reads and grouping by UMI, while MiTCR was used to assemble and quantify clonotypes. To exclude erroneous sequences, only TCR cDNA sequences supported by at least two reads were retained. Downstream repertoire analysis used the tcR package, and clonotypes were matched across fractions by CDR3 nucleotide sequence plus V segment. Antigen specificity was annotated against VDJdb with VDJmatch, allowing one amino acid substitution in CDR3.

The sample was PBMCs from blood, taken on the day of vaccination. The clonotype comes from a man aged 45 to 65 who received an inactivated influenza vaccine. Donor details come from another sample of the same person, matched by shared clones.

The DNA is as follows: TGTGCCAGCAGCCGACGGGGGCAGCACCAGCATTTT. Its protein is CASSRRGQHQHF. This sequence uses TRBV6-2 or TRBV6-3 and TRBJ1-5; tentative D gene TRBD1, with 6 bases matching. The CDR3 runs 12 residues from the cysteine to the phenylalanine. This entry keeps only the CDR3 DNA: 36 bases, framed from base 1. CDR1 and CDR2 are read off the germline V gene as MNHEY and SVGEGT.